The clone carrying this T cell receptor (beta chain) was counted at least ten times. The antigen remains undetermined. Via MiXCR, TCRdb re-called the 5' RACE reads, giving one row per CDR3 protein. The repertoire holds 350,000 or so distinct CDR3 sequences, with roughly 19% as singletons. This entry comes from a study of T-cell memory formation after mild COVID-19. The study's findings and limits: Within pre-infection memory, some responding clones were found, suggesting cross-reactive memory joined.

Germline V gives CDR1 MRHNA, CDR2 SNTAGT. The CDR3 is made up of 13 amino acids. Trimming stripped 5 bases from V and 3 bases from J, with 7 bases between. The sample comprised PBMCs or a T cell subset sorted from them (not recorded which). The V and J genes are TRBV6-4 and TRBJ2-2, with unresolved D. This clonotype originated in a man younger than 35 who had mild COVID-19 (a few samples of this study predate the infection). Cell type and time point are not known. CDR3 loop: CASSPRDTGELFF. CDR3 DNA sequence: TGTGCCAGCAGTCCCCGGGACACCGGGGAGCTGTTTTTT.